These T cell receptor beta chains were read from a single sample in a study of PD-L1 blockade in urothelial cancer. The repertoire was sequenced with immunoSEQ multiplex PCR; TCRdb's copy has only in-frame clones and lacks some. The sample holds about 72,000 clones; around 86% are singletons and the top ten take 14% to 15%. Sequencing was performed on PBMCs, taken around atezolizumab (anti-PD-L1) treatment. These receptors were obtained from a man in his 60s with urothelial cancer. The CDR3 runs from the conserved cysteine through the conserved F or W. A D gene is named only where the DNA matches it firmly. Expanded clones are given a class, and other clones once, few, many or no size at all.

j_call v_call d_call clone_size cdr3_length cdr3_aa cdr3_nt
TRBJ2-5 TRBV9 TRBD2 - 16 CASSVGSGGAVETQYF TGTGCCAGCAGCGTAGGAAGCGGGGGGGCGGTGGAGACCCAGTACTTC
TRBJ1-5 TRBV2 - - 16 CASSGPGRRSNQPQHF TGTGCCAGCAGCGGTCCAGGGCGTCGGAGCAATCAGCCCCAGCATTTT
TRBJ2-3 TRBV29-1 - - 12 CSVDSGTDTQYF TGCAGCGTTGACAGCGGCACAGATACGCAGTATTTT
TRBJ2-7 TRBV23-1 TRBD1 - 16 CASKWDRGLSSYEQYF TGCGCCAGCAAGTGGGACAGGGGGCTAAGCTCCTACGAGCAGTACTTC
TRBJ2-5 TRBV4-2 - - 17 CASSQETEGGRLETQYF TGTGCCAGCAGCCAAGAGACGGAGGGGGGGCGGTTGGAGACCCAGTACTTC
TRBJ2-7 TRBV11-2 - once 14 CASSPDSSGYEQYF TGTGCCAGCAGCCCTGACTCGTCTGGCTACGAGCAGTACTTC
TRBJ1-6 TRBV6-5 - many 15 CASRNEGFWNSPLHF TGTGCCAGCAGGAACGAGGGCTTTTGGAATTCACCCCTCCACTTT
TRBJ2-7 TRBV5-4 TRBD2 - 15 CASSSGLAGGNEQYF TGTGCCAGCAGTTCGGGACTAGCGGGGGGTAACGAGCAGTACTTC
TRBJ2-3 TRBV19 TRBD2 - 17 CASSPGLAVASTDTQYF TGTGCCAGTAGTCCGGGACTAGCGGTTGCTAGCACAGATACGCAGTATTTT
TRBJ1-4 TRBV28 TRBD1 - 16 CASSTGQAATNEKLFF TGTGCCAGCAGTACGGGACAGGCGGCAACTAATGAAAAACTGTTTTTT
TRBJ1-6 TRBV6-5 - - 14 CASTTEERHSPLHF TGTGCCAGCACGACCGAGGAGAGACATTCACCCCTCCACTTT
TRBJ2-5 TRBV5-1 TRBD1 - 13 CASGDRVGETQYF TGCGCCAGCGGGGACAGGGTAGGAGAGACCCAGTACTTC
TRBJ2-2 TRBV29-1 TRBD1 few 18 CSVAGSGQGFRNTGELFF TGCAGCGTTGCGGGTTCGGGACAGGGGTTTCGGAACACCGGGGAGCTGTTTTTT
TRBJ2-3 TRBV7-3 TRBD2 - 15 CASRLGAGGEDTQYF TGTGCCAGCAGGCTTGGGGCGGGGGGCGAAGATACGCAGTATTTT
TRBJ2-7 TRBV11-2 TRBD2 - 14 CASSLEAGGYEQYF TGTGCCAGCAGCTTAGAAGCGGGGGGTTACGAGCAGTACTTC
TRBJ2-3 TRBV5-1 - - 15 CASSLDRSSTDTQYF TGCGCCAGCAGCTTGGACAGATCTAGCACAGATACGCAGTATTTT
TRBJ2-1 TRBV7-3 TRBD2 - 14 CASSENTSGGARVF TGTGCCAGCAGCGAAAACACTAGCGGGGGGGCTAGGGTCTTC
TRBJ2-2 TRBV10-3 TRBD2 few 15 CAISTSGGHGGELFF TGTGCCATCAGCACTAGCGGGGGGCATGGCGGGGAGCTGTTTTTT
TRBJ2-2 TRBV12-2 - - 21 CASRLRATGLLAGSNTGELFF TGTGCAAGTCGCTTACGGGCCACTGGACTACTAGCGGGATCCAACACCGGGGAGCTGTTTTTT
TRBJ1-5 TRBV6-6 TRBD1 - 14 CASNRDRGGQPQHF TGTGCCAGCAACCGGGACAGGGGAGGGCAGCCCCAGCATTTT
TRBJ2-1 TRBV5-1 TRBD1 - 14 CASSLGDRDHEQFF TGCGCCAGCAGCTTGGGAGACAGGGATCATGAGCAGTTCTTC
TRBJ2-5 TRBV28 TRBD1 - 17 CASSFILGTGAEETQYF TGTGCCAGCAGTTTTATTCTAGGGACAGGGGCCGAAGAGACCCAGTACTTC
TRBJ1-3 TRBV6-1 - - 14 CASSVGGTGNTIYF TGTGCCAGCAGCGTGGGAGGGACTGGAAACACCATATATTTT
TRBJ2-3 TRBV11-2 TRBD1 - 16 CASSSGQGAMTDTQYF TGTGCCAGCAGCTCGGGACAGGGGGCCATGACAGATACGCAGTATTTT
TRBJ1-5 TRBV10-2 - - 14 CASTERGRYQPQHF TGCGCCAGCACTGAGAGGGGCAGATATCAGCCCCAGCATTTT
TRBJ1-2 TRBV9 - - 13 CASSRRGLYGYTF TGTGCCAGCAGCCGTAGAGGGCTCTATGGCTACACCTTC
TRBJ1-6 TRBV14 TRBD1 few 15 CASSQTQGRNSPLHF TGTGCCAGCAGCCAAACACAGGGGCGGAATTCACCCCTCCACTTT
TRBJ2-1 TRBV6-5 TRBD2 - 15 CASSLIAGGYIEQFF TGTGCCAGCAGCTTAATAGCGGGGGGCTATATTGAGCAGTTCTTC
TRBJ2-2 TRBV5-4 - - 15 CASSFSQGNTGELFF TGTGCCAGCAGCTTTTCACAGGGTAACACCGGGGAGCTGTTTTTT
TRBJ2-2 TRBV18 - once 14 CASSPNGGRGELFF TGTGCCAGCTCACCAAATGGAGGGCGCGGGGAGCTGTTTTTT
TRBJ2-3 TRBV2 - - 17 CASSEAPGGSGTDTQYF TGTGCCAGCAGTGAAGCGCCTGGGGGCTCAGGGACAGATACGCAGTATTTT
TRBJ2-7 TRBV13 - - 15 CASSSEPTDSYEQYF TGTGCCAGCAGCTCCGAACCGACAGACTCCTACGAGCAGTACTTC
TRBJ2-3 TRBV7-6 TRBD2 - 18 CASSPAGLAGTYTDTQYF TGTGCCAGCAGCCCAGCCGGTCTAGCGGGGACCTACACAGATACGCAGTATTTT
TRBJ2-1 TRBV7-2 TRBD2 - 15 CASSLRLAEYNEQFF TGTGCCAGCAGCTTACGACTAGCGGAATACAATGAGCAGTTCTTC
TRBJ1-2 TRBV27 TRBD1 - 15 CASRLGTGQFYGYTF TGTGCCAGCAGGCTGGGTACGGGACAGTTCTATGGCTACACCTTC
TRBJ2-2 TRBV15 TRBD2 - 17 CATSRDLGRGNTGELFF TGTGCCACCAGCAGAGATCTAGGGAGGGGAAACACCGGGGAGCTGTTTTTT
TRBJ1-2 TRBV6-5 - - 14 CASSYSGRNYGYTF TGTGCCAGCAGTTACTCGGGGAGGAACTATGGCTACACCTTC
TRBJ2-1 TRBV28 TRBD2 few 16 CASTPPRGGTSNEQFF TGTGCCAGCACTCCTCCCCGGGGCGGGACTAGCAATGAGCAGTTCTTC
TRBJ1-3 TRBV7-9 - - 18 CASSPVRQAEQNLNTIYF TGTGCCAGCAGTCCAGTCCGACAAGCCGAACAGAACTTAAACACCATATATTTT
TRBJ1-1 TRBV18 - - 15 CASSPGATLDTEAFF TGTGCCAGCTCACCGGGGGCGACCCTGGACACTGAAGCTTTCTTT
TRBJ1-6 TRBV18 - - 18 CASPPPGRNRGVDSPLHF TGTGCCAGCCCACCACCCGGACGGAACCGGGGGGTGGATTCACCCCTCCACTTT
TRBJ2-5 TRBV30 - - 11 CAWSSTETQYF TGTGCCTGGAGTTCTACGGAGACCCAGTACTTC
TRBJ2-5 TRBV7-7 - - 13 CAAASGDSKTQYF TGTGCCGCAGCTTCGGGGGACTCTAAGACCCAGTACTTC
TRBJ2-2 TRBV6-6 TRBD2 - 15 CASTPKSGGTGELFF TGTGCCAGCACCCCCAAGAGCGGGGGAACCGGGGAGCTGTTTTTT
TRBJ1-1 TRBV6-1 TRBD1 - 15 CASSAAGTGGTEAFF TGTGCCAGCAGTGCAGCCGGGACAGGGGGCACTGAAGCTTTCTTT
TRBJ1-2 TRBV7-2 TRBD1 - 16 CASSLGRGRGQDGYTF TGTGCCAGCAGCCTAGGGCGGGGCAGGGGGCAAGATGGCTACACCTTC
TRBJ2-5 TRBV7-3 TRBD2 - 15 CASSLSGGPQETQYF TGTGCCAGCAGCTTAAGCGGGGGGCCCCAAGAGACCCAGTACTTC
TRBJ1-5 TRBV28 - - 13 CASSRDKNQPQHF TGTGCCAGCAGCAGGGACAAAAATCAGCCCCAGCATTTT
TRBJ1-6 TRBV2 TRBD1 - 14 CASSQDRGYSPLHF TGTGCCAGCAGTCAAGACAGGGGGTATTCACCCCTCCACTTT
TRBJ1-1 TRBV9 - - 14 CASSARQVNTEAFF TGTGCCAGCAGCGCCAGACAGGTGAACACTGAAGCTTTCTTT